Detailed here is one T cell receptor beta chain. Method: immunoSEQ multiplex PCR; TCRdb's copy keeps in-frame clones and lacks some. The table includes roughly 25,000 clones, more than 75% detected once. After removal of 7 bases from V and 7 bases from J, the junction contained 10 bases not matched to a gene. The CDR3 loop spans 14 amino acids. CDR1 MNHEY and CDR2 SVGAGI come from the germline V gene. This sample is part of a study of PD-1 blockade in classical Hodgkin lymphoma. Every one of the patients relapsed after autologous stem cell transplantation (brentuximab vedotin exposure was variable). The V and J genes are TRBV6-5 and TRBJ2-7; 10 nucleotides align to TRBD1. The source is a human donor with classical Hodgkin lymphoma. The input for sequencing was peripheral blood mononuclear cells (PBMCs), taken before the second cycle of nivolumab. CDR3 loop: CASTGTGATGEQYF. The CDR3 region has the DNA TGTGCCAGCACGGGGACAGGGGCCACGGGGGAGCAGTACTTC.